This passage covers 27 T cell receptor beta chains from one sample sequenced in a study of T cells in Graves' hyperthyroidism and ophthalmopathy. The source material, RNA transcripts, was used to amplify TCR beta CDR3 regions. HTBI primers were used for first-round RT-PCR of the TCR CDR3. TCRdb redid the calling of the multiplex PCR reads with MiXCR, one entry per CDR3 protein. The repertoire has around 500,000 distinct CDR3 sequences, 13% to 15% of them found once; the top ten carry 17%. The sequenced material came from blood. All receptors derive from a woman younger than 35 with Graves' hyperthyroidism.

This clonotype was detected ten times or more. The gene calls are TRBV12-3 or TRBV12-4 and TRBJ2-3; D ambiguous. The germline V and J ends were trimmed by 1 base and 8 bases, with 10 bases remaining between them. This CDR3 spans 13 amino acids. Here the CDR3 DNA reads TGTGCCAGCAGTTTAGAAAGGATGGGTACGCAGTATTTT. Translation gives CASSLERMGTQYF.

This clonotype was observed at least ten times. This CDR3 is CASSSGSAGNTIYF. DNA of the CDR3: TGTGCCAGCAGCTCAGGGTCGGCTGGAAACACCATATATTTT. The chain employs TRBV5-6 and TRBJ1-3; a weak D match, TRBD1 (5 bases). CDR3 size: 14 residues. In germline, CDR1 is SGHDT, CDR2 YYEEEE. Trimming took off 3 bases at V and 2 bases at J, with 9 bases between the two ends.

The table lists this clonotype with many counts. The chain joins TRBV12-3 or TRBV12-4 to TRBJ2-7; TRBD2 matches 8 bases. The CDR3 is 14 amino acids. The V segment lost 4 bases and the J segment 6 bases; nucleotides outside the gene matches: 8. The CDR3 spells CASSSTGGPVEQYF. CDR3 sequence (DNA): TGTGCCAGCAGTTCTACGGGAGGGCCGGTCGAGCAGTACTTC.

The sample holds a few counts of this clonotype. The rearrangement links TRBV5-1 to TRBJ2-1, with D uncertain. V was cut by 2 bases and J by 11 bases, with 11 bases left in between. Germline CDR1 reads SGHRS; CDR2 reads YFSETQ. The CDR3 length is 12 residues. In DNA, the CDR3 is TGCGCCAGCAGCTTTCGTAGGGATAAGCAGTTCTTC. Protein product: CASSFRRDKQFF.

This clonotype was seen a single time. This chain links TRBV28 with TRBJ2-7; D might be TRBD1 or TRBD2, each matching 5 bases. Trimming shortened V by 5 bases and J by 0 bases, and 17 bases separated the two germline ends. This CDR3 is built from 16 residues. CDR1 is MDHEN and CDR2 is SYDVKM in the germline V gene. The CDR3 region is CASSTAGDRSSYEQYF. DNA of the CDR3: TGTGCCAGCAGTACCGCTGGGGACCGTTCCTCCTACGAGCAGTACTTC.

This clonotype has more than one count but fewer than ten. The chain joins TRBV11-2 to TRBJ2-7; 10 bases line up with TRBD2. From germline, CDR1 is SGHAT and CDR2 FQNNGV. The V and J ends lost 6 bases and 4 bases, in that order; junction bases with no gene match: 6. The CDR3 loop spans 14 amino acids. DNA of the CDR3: TGTGCCAGCAGGACACTAGCGGGGCCTTACGAGCAGTACTTC. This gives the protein CASRTLAGPYEQYF.

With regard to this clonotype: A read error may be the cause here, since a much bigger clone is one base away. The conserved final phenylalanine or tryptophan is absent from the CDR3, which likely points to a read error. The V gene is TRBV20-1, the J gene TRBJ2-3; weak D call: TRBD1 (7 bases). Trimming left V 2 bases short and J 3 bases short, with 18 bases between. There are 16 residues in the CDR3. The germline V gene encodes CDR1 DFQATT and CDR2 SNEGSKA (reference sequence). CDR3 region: CSARRGTALGTDTQYS. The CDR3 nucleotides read TGCAGTGCTAGACGGGGGACAGCCCTCGGGACAGATACGCAGTATTCT.

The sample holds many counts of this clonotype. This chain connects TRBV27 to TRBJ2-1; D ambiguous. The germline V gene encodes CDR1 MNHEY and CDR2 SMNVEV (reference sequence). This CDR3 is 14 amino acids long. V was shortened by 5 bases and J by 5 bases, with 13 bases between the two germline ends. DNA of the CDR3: TGTGCCAGCAGTCTTAGGGTGGGAAACAATGAGCAGTTCTTC. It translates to CASSLRVGNNEQFF.

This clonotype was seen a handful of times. The CDR3 coding sequence is TGTGCCAGCAGCGTAGGACTAGCGGTAGATACGCAGTATTTT. Residues: CASSVGLAVDTQYF. This chain joins TRBV9 and TRBJ2-3; 9 nucleotides line up with TRBD2. V was clipped by 0 bases and J by 5 bases; unmatched bases: 1. This CDR3 is 14 amino acids long. Germline V CDR1 and CDR2: SGDLS, YYNGEE.

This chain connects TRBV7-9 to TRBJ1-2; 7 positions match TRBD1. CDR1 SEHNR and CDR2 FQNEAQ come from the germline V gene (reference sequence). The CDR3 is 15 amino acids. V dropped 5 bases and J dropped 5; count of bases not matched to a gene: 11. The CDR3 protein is CASSRTGQLAYGYTF. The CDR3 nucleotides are TGTGCCAGCAGCCGCACGGGACAGCTCGCTTATGGCTACACCTTC. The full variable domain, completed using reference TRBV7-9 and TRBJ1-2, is DTGVSQNPRHKITKRGQNVTFRCDPISEHNRLYWYRQTLGQGPEFLTYFQNEAQLEKSRLLSDRFSAERPKGSFSTLEIQRTEQGDSAMYLCASSRTGQLAYGYTFGSGTRLTVV.

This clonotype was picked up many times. The CDR3 loop reads CASSLEGNTGELFF. The CDR3 DNA reads as TGTGCCAGCAGTTTAGAGGGTAACACCGGGGAGCTGTTTTTT. The J gene is TRBJ2-2, the V gene TRBV12-3 or TRBV12-4; D unresolved. The CDR3 runs 14 residues. V was cut by 1 base and J by 2 bases, with 5 bases left in between.

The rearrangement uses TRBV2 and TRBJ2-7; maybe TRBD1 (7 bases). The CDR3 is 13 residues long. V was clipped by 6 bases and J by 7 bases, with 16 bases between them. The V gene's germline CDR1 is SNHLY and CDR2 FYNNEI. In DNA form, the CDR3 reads TGTGCCAGCAGCGTCGACAGGGCGGGAGAGCAGTACTTC. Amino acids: CASSVDRAGEQYF.

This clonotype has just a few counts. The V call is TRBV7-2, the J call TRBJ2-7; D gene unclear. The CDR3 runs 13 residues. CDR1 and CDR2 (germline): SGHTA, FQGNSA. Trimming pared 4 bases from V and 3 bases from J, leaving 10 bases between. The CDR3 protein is CASSSLPLYEQYV. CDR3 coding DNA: TGTGCCAGCAGCTCCCTACCCCTCTACGAGCAGTACGTC.

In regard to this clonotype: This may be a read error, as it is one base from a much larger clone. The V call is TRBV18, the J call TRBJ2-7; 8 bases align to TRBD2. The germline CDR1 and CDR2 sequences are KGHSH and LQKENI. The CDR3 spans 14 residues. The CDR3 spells CARSPGGTGYEQYV. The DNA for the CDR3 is TGTGCCAGATCACCGGGGGGGACGGGCTACGAGCAGTACGTC.

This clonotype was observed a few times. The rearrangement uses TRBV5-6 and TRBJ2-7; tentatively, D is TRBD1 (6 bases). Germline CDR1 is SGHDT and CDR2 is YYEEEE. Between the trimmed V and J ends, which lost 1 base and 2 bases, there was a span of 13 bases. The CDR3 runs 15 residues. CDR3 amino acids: CASSLPNRDTYEQYF. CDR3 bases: TGTGCCAGCAGCTTGCCCAACAGGGACACCTACGAGCAGTACTTC.

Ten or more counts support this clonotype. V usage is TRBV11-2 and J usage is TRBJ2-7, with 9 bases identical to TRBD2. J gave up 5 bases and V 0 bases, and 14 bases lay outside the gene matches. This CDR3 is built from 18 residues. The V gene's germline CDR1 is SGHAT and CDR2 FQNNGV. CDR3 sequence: CASSLDRGGRAFNDEQYF. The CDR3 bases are TGTGCCAGCAGCTTAGATCGGGGCGGGAGGGCCTTTAACGACGAGCAGTACTTC.

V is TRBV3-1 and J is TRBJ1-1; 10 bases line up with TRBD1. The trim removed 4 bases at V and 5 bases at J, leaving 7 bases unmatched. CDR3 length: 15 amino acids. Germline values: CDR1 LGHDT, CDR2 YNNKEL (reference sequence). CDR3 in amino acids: CASSRRTGGGTEAFF. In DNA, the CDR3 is TGTGCCAGCAGCCGACGGACAGGGGGTGGGACTGAAGCTTTCTTT. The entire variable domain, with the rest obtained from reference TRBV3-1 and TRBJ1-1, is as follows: DTAVSQTPKYLVTQMGNDKSIKCEQNLGHDTMYWYKQDSKKFLKIMFSYNNKELIINETVPNRFSPKSPDKAHLNLHINSLELGDSAVYFCASSRRTGGGTEAFFGQGTRLTVV.

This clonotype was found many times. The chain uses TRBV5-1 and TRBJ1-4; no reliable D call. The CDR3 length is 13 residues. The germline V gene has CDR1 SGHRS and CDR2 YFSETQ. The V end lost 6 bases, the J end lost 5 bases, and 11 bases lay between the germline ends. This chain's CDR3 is CASTVGLNEKLFF. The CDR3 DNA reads TGCGCCAGCACCGTCGGCTTGAATGAAAAACTGTTTTTT.

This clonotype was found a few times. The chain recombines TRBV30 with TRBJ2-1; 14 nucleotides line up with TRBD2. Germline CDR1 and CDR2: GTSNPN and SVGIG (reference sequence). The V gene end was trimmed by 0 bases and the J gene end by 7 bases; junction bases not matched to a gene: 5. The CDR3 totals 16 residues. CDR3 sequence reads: CAWSVGTSGSWNEQFF. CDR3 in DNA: TGTGCCTGGAGTGTCGGGACTAGCGGGAGTTGGAATGAGCAGTTCTTC.

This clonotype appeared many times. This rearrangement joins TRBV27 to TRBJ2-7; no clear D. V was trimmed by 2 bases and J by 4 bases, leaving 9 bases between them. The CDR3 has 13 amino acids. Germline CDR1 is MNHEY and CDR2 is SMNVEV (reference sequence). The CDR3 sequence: CASSLSRDYEQYF. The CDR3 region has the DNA TGTGCCAGCAGTTTAAGCAGAGATTACGAGCAGTACTTC.

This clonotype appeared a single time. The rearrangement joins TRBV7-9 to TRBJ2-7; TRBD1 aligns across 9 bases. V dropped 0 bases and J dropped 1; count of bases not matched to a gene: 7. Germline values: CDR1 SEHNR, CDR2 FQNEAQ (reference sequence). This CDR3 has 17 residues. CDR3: CASSLARLGTGSYEQYF. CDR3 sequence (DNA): TGTGCCAGCAGCTTAGCGCGACTAGGGACAGGGTCCTACGAGCAGTACTTC.

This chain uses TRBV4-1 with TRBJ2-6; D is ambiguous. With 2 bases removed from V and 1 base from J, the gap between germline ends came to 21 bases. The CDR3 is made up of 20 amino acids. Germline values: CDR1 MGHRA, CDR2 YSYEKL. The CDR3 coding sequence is TGCGCCAGCAGCCAAACAACCTCGGGTGCTCTTTCTTCTGGGGCCAACGTCCTGACTTTC. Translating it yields CASSQTTSGALSSGANVLTF.

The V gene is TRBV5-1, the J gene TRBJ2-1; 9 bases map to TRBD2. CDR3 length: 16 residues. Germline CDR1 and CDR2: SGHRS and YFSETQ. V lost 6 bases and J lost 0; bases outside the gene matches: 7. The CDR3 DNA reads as TGCGCCAGCACCAATAGCGGGAGCAGCTCCTACAATGAGCAGTTCTTC. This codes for CASTNSGSSSYNEQFF.

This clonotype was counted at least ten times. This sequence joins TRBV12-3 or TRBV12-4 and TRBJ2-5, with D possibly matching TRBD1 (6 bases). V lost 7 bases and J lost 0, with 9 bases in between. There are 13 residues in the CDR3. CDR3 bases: TGTGCCAGCAACCAGGGGTACCAAGAGACCCAGTACTTC. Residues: CASNQGYQETQYF.

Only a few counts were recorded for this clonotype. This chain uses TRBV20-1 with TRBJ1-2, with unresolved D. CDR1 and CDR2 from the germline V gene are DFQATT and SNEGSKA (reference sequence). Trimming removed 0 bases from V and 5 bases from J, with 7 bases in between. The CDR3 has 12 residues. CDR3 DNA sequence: TGCAGTGCTAGAGATGCCCGGTATGGCTACACCTTC. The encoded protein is CSARDARYGYTF.

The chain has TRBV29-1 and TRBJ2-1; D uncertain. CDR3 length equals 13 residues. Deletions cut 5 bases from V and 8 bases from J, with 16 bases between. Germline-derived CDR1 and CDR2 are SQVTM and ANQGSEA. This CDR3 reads CSVPEASLHEQFF. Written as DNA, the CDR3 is TGCAGCGTTCCCGAGGCCTCCCTCCATGAGCAGTTCTTC.

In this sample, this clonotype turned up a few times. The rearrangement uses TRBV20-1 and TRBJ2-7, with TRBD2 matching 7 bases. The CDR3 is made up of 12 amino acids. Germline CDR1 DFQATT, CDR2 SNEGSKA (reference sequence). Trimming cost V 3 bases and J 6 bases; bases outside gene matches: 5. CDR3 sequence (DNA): TGCAGTGCTAGCGGGAGGTATTTCGAGCAGTACTTC. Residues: CSASGRYFEQYF.